This T cell receptor beta chain was found in a study of blood T cells in healthy people across ages. The authors ran a second PCR of 7 to 11 cycles using a sample-barcoded 5' primer and a J-beta primer mix. MiXCR, run by TCRdb on the 5' RACE reads, gives a single entry per CDR3 protein. The profile shows approximately 1.5 million distinct CDR3 sequences, roughly a third of them singletons. As for this clonotype: Its specificity is unknown.

Total RNA was extracted at no less than 6 micrograms per sample. Trimming shortened V by 3 bases and J by 2 bases, and 9 bases separated the two germline ends. Germline V gene sequence: CDR1 MNHEY, CDR2 SMNVEV (reference sequence). The CDR3 totals 14 residues. General observations from the study: While age rose, TCR beta diversity per million T cells dropped in a roughly linear way.

V and J are TRBV27 and TRBJ2-3; D not certain. Sequences were obtained from blood. The TCR comes from a woman aged 30 to 39 in good health. The CDR3 region is CASSFFSPTDTQYF. The CDR3 region has the DNA TGTGCCAGCAGTTTTTTCAGTCCCACAGATACGCAGTATTTT.